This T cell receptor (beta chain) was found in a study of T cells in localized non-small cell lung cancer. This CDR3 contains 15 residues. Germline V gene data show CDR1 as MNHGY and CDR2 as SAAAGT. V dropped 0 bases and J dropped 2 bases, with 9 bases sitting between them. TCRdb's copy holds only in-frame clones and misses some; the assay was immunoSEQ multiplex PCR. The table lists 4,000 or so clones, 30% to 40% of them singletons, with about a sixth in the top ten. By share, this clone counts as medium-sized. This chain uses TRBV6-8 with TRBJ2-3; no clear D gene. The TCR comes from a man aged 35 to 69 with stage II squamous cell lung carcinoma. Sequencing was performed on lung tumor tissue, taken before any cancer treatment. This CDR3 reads CASSYSTFDTDTQYF. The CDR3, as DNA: TGTGCCAGCAGTTACTCGACCTTTGACACAGATACGCAGTATTTT.